The 28 T cell receptor beta chains below all came from one sample that was sequenced in a study of technical replicates of blood from several donors. TCRdb's table, derived via immunoSEQ multiplex PCR, lists solely in-frame clones and lacks some. The table shows approximately 65,000 clones, with 75% to 90% occurring only once. The sequencing sample was made of PBMCs. These receptors all stem from a human donor in good health. Some clones in this sample may be carry-over from other donors' samples.

The chain combines TRBV7-3 with TRBJ2-3; D remains ambiguous. The CDR3 is 16 residues long. V shed 2 bases and J shed 5 bases, with 17 bases lying between them. Germline CDR1 is SGHTA and CDR2 is FQGTGA. CDR3 nucleotide sequence: TGTGCCAGCAGCTTAGGTGTGGCCTCTGGAGTAGATACGCAGTATTTT. It encodes CASSLGVASGVDTQYF. The full variable domain, with the rest looked up from reference TRBV7-3 and TRBJ2-3, is GAGVSQTPSNKVTEKGKYVELRCDPISGHTALYWYRQSLGQGPEFLIYFQGTGAADDSGLPNDRFFAVRPEGSVSTLKIQRTERGDSAVYLCASSLGVASGVDTQYFGPGTRLTVL.

The genes are TRBV25-1 and TRBJ2-1, with TRBD1 matching 8 bases. This CDR3 contains 14 residues. The V gene end was trimmed by 5 bases and the J gene end by 8 bases; junction bases not matched to a gene: 8. Germline assignment: CDR1 MGHDK and CDR2 SYGVNS. In DNA form, the CDR3 reads TGTGCCAGCAGTTTCCGGACAGGGAGGCATGAGCAGTTCTTC. Protein: CASSFRTGRHEQFF.

The CDR3 nucleotides are TGCGCCAGCAGCCAAGAAAAGAGGGGGCCTGCGGGGACTGAAGCTTTCTTT. It specifies CASSQEKRGPAGTEAFF. The chain joins TRBV4-1 to TRBJ1-1; 7 bases line up with TRBD1. The CDR3 extends over 17 amino acids. The V gene's germline CDR1 is MGHRA and CDR2 YSYEKL. V lost 0 bases and J lost 5; bases outside the gene matches: 12.

This sequence joins TRBV6-1 and TRBJ2-7; D remains unclear. The CDR3 totals 9 residues. V lost 1 base to trimming and J lost 13 bases, with 5 bases between them. CDR1 and CDR2 from the germline V gene are MNHNS and SASEGT. The CDR3, as DNA: TGTGCCAGCAGTGAAGGACAATACTTC. Residues: CASSEGQYF.

The chain combines TRBV6-9 with TRBJ2-5, with D hard to call. CDR1 and CDR2 (germline): MNHGY, SVAAGI. V shed 1 base and J shed 2 bases, with 14 bases lying between them. The CDR3 spans 16 residues. CDR3 coding DNA: TGTGCCAGCAGTTATTTGCCAGGAACCCCACAAGAGACCCAGTACTTC. This translates into CASSYLPGTPQETQYF.

The chain has TRBV5-1 and TRBJ2-7, with 7 bases fitting TRBD2. The V and J ends lost 6 bases and 5 bases, in that order; junction bases with no gene match: 14. The CDR3 loop spans 15 amino acids. Per germline, CDR1 SGHRS and CDR2 YFSETQ. DNA for the CDR3: TGCGCCAGCACTACGGGCGGGGGTCTGGGGAACGAGCAGTACTTC. Translation: CASTTGGGLGNEQYF.

The chain links TRBV15 to TRBJ2-7; 8 nucleotides align to TRBD1. CDR1 and CDR2 from the germline V gene are LNHNV and YYDKDF (reference sequence). Germline trimming cut 6 bases from V and 3 bases from J; bases unmatched to any gene: 7. This CDR3 spans 14 amino acids. The CDR3 sequence is CATRAGGADYEQYF. In nucleotides, the CDR3 is TGTGCCACCAGAGCAGGGGGCGCTGACTACGAGCAGTACTTC.

The V and J genes are TRBV19 and TRBJ2-3; 9 nucleotides align to TRBD2. CDR3 length: 15 residues. Germline CDR1 is LNHDA and CDR2 is SQIVND (reference sequence). With V trimmed by 4 bases and J by 5 bases, 7 bases remained unmatched. The CDR3 coding sequence is TGTGCCAGTAGTAGCGGGGGGGCCGGGGAAGATACGCAGTATTTT. Protein: CASSSGGAGEDTQYF.

This clone was seen more than once but under ten times. The chain carries TRBV6-1 and TRBJ1-2; possibly TRBD1 for D (6 bases). Germline V gives CDR1 MNHNS, CDR2 SASEGT. The V gene lost 6 bases and the J gene lost 11 bases, with 19 bases spanning the gap. The CDR3 is 13 residues long. CDR3 protein: CASSQGEGVRYTF. CDR3 sequence (DNA): TGTGCCAGCAGCCAGGGTGAGGGGGTGCGGTACACCTTC.

This clone has a handful of counts. The chain joins TRBV9 to TRBJ2-1; possible D gene TRBD1, 6 bases. The CDR3 spans 15 residues. V gave up 0 bases and J gave up 4 bases, with 11 bases separating them. Germline V gene lookup returns CDR1 SGDLS and CDR2 YYNGEE. The CDR3 region is CASSVVTGVYNEQFF. CDR3 coding DNA: TGTGCCAGCAGCGTAGTGACAGGAGTGTACAATGAGCAGTTCTTC.

This clone has only a few counts. V and J are TRBV27 and TRBJ2-2; 10 nucleotides agree with TRBD1. The CDR3 contains 17 residues. Losses at the gene ends were 1 base for V and 0 bases for J; bases not matched to a gene: 2. Germline V gene data show CDR1 as MNHEY and CDR2 as SMNVEV (reference sequence). The chain's CDR3 is CASSLYGQGANTGELFF. The CDR3 DNA reads TGTGCCAGCAGTTTATACGGACAGGGGGCGAACACCGGGGAGCTGTTTTTT.

The chain uses TRBV2 and TRBJ2-2, with 14 nucleotides matching TRBD2. The germline gives CDR1 SNHLY, CDR2 FYNNEI. This CDR3 is 17 amino acids long. V lost 11 bases and J lost 5; bases outside the gene matches: 13. CDR3 protein: CACPGTSGGRWTGELFF. CDR3 sequence (DNA): TGTGCCTGCCCCGGGACTAGCGGGGGACGATGGACCGGGGAGCTGTTTTTT.

J is TRBJ1-5 and V is TRBV10-3; 8 nucleotides agree with TRBD1. Germline lookup yields CDR1 ENHRY and CDR2 SYGVKD. The CDR3 length is 13 residues. J was trimmed by 6 bases and V by 6 bases; bases with no gene match: 4. The CDR3 is CAISQGAGQPQHF. The CDR3 region has the DNA TGTGCCATCAGCCAGGGGGCGGGTCAGCCCCAGCATTTT.

J is TRBJ2-2 and V is TRBV30, with a weak D call TRBD1 (5 bases). Deletions cut 5 bases from V and 0 bases from J, with 16 bases between. CDR1 and CDR2 from the germline V gene are GTSNPN and SVGIG (reference sequence). The CDR3 sequence is 16 residues long. In nucleotides, the CDR3 is TGTGCCTGGGGTCAGGGTTCTGAGACGAACACCGGGGAGCTGTTTTTT. It encodes CAWGQGSETNTGELFF.

This rearrangement joins TRBV11-2 to TRBJ2-5; 11 nucleotides line up with TRBD1. The V gene's germline CDR1 is SGHAT and CDR2 FQNNGV. Trimming cost V 5 bases and J 2 bases; bases outside gene matches: 4. There are 15 residues in the CDR3. DNA of the CDR3: TGTGCCAGCAGCCCCGGGACAGGGGGACAAGAGACCCAGTACTTC. It codes for CASSPGTGGQETQYF. The complete variable domain, with remaining parts taken from reference TRBV11-2 and TRBJ2-5, reads EAGVAQSPRYKIIEKRQSVAFWCNPISGHATLYWYQQILGQGPKLLIQFQNNGVVDDSQLPKDRFSAERLKGVDSTLKIQPAKLEDSAVYLCASSPGTGGQETQYFGPGTRLLVL.

The chain joins TRBV11-1 to TRBJ1-1; D is possibly TRBD1 (6 bases). Germline V gene sequence: CDR1 SGHAT, CDR2 FQDESV (reference sequence). V lost 5 bases to trimming and J lost 5 bases, with 24 bases between them. The CDR3 loop spans 17 amino acids. CDR3 loop: CASSPDGGGLVRTEAFF. For the CDR3, the DNA is TGTGCCAGCAGCCCAGACGGGGGGGGGCTGGTGAGGACTGAAGCTTTCTTT. The full variable domain, rest sourced from reference TRBV11-1 and TRBJ1-1, is EAEVAQSPRYKITEKSQAVAFWCDPISGHATLYWYRQILGQGPELLVQFQDESVVDDSQLPKDRFSAERLKGVDSTLKIQPAELGDSAMYLCASSPDGGGLVRTEAFFGQGTRLTVV.

The chain is built from TRBV7-7 and TRBJ2-3; 10 nucleotides align to TRBD2. The germline V gene has CDR1 SSHAT and CDR2 FNYEAQ (reference sequence). The CDR3 spans 15 residues. Trimming took 5 bases from V and 0 from J; bases not matched to a gene: 2. DNA for the CDR3: TGTGCCAGCAGCCAGACTAGCGGGAGCACAGATACGCAGTATTTT. Translation gives CASSQTSGSTDTQYF.

The chain couples TRBV7-9 to TRBJ2-3, with TRBD1 matching 8 bases. CDR3 size: 16 residues. The J segment lost 1 base and the V segment lost 5 bases, leaving 8 bases of the junction unmatched. Germline-derived CDR1 and CDR2 are SEHNR and FQNEAQ (reference sequence). Here the CDR3 DNA reads TGTGCCAGCAGCGCGCAGGGGGCGCTCGGCACAGATACGCAGTATTTT. Translation: CASSAQGALGTDTQYF.

The chain uses TRBV7-6 and TRBJ1-1; TRBD1 matches 8 bases. The CDR3 totals 16 residues. Trimming removed 2 bases from V and 1 base from J; junction bases left unmatched: 6. Germline lookup yields CDR1 SGHVS and CDR2 FNYEAQ. The CDR3 region has the DNA TGTGCCAGCAGCTTACTCGCACAGGGGGGGAACACTGAAGCTTTCTTT. Protein product: CASSLLAQGGNTEAFF.

This clone was counted once. The chain combines TRBV6-1 with TRBJ1-2, with 10 bases matching TRBD1. The CDR3 is made up of 12 amino acids. Germline loops: CDR1 MNHNS, CDR2 SASEGT. With V trimmed by 7 bases and J by 7 bases, 3 bases remained unmatched. CDR3 sequence reads: CASNDRGRGYTF. CDR3 DNA: TGTGCCAGCAATGACAGGGGGCGTGGCTACACCTTC.

The V and J genes are TRBV5-1 and TRBJ2-2; D ambiguous. Trimming took 0 bases from V and 5 from J, leaving 8 bases between them. This CDR3 comprises 14 residues. CDR1 and CDR2 from the germline V gene are SGHRS and YFSETQ. The CDR3 loop reads CASSLAPETGELFF. In DNA form, the CDR3 reads TGCGCCAGCAGCTTGGCACCCGAGACCGGGGAGCTGTTTTTT.

The chain joins TRBV18 to TRBJ1-2, with 8 positions matching TRBD1. CDR1 KGHSH and CDR2 LQKENI come from the germline V gene. The CDR3 runs to 15 residues. Germline trimming cut 1 base from V and 4 bases from J; bases unmatched to any gene: 5. This CDR3 is CASSPLGQGAYGYTF. Here the CDR3 DNA reads TGTGCCAGCTCACCACTTGGACAGGGCGCCTATGGCTACACCTTC.

The chain uses TRBV11-2 and TRBJ1-3; D unclear. CDR1 is SGHAT and CDR2 is FQNNGV in the germline V gene. This CDR3 comprises 11 residues. The V and J ends lost 1 base and 9 bases respectively, with 4 bases between them. CDR3 sequence (DNA): TGTGCCAGCAGCTTAGGGAGCACCATATATTTT. Translation gives CASSLGSTIYF.

This chain uses TRBV7-8 with TRBJ1-1, with 9 bases that match TRBD1. The CDR3 extends over 17 amino acids. V was clipped by 0 bases and J by 4 bases; unmatched bases: 9. Germline CDR1 reads SGHVS; CDR2 reads FQNEAQ. The CDR3: CASSLATPGQGSTEAFF. CDR3 bases: TGTGCCAGCAGCTTAGCCACCCCGGGACAGGGTAGCACTGAAGCTTTCTTT.

The V gene is TRBV2, the J gene TRBJ1-6; D gene uncertain. Trimming took off 7 bases at V and 0 bases at J, with 4 bases between the two ends. The CDR3 is 13 residues long. Germline V gene sequence: CDR1 SNHLY, CDR2 FYNNEI. The CDR3 reads CASISSYNSPLHF. In DNA, the CDR3 is TGTGCCAGCATCAGCTCCTATAATTCACCCCTCCACTTT.

The chain combines TRBV30 with TRBJ1-1; 7 bases fit TRBD1. V lost 3 bases and J lost 6; bases outside the gene matches: 7. Germline V gives CDR1 GTSNPN, CDR2 SVGIG (reference sequence). CDR3 length: 13 amino acids. CDR3 nucleotide sequence: TGTGCCTGGAGCCCCGGGACAGCTTCTGAAGCTTTCTTT. This translates into CAWSPGTASEAFF.

This sequence joins TRBV5-1 and TRBJ1-6; 8 nucleotides line up with TRBD1. The CDR3 is 17 residues long. Germline V CDR1 and CDR2: SGHRS, YFSETQ. Trimming cost V 0 bases and J 8 bases; bases outside gene matches: 10. The CDR3 loop is CASSLGGTGKSDSPLHF. The CDR3, as DNA: TGCGCCAGCAGCTTGGGAGGGACAGGCAAAAGCGATTCACCCCTCCACTTT.

The V gene is TRBV6-5, the J gene TRBJ1-5; maybe TRBD1 (6 bases). The CDR3 is made up of 13 amino acids. V shed 8 bases and J shed 7 bases, with 15 bases lying between them. Germline-derived CDR1 and CDR2 are MNHEY and SVGAGI. The CDR3, as DNA: TGTGCCAGCCGTAAGAGGGGGAGACAGCCCCAGCATTTT. Protein sequence: CASRKRGRQPQHF.